The next 29 T cell receptor beta chains were all read from a single sample in a study of Graves' ophthalmopathy and Graves' hyperthyroidism. Beta-chain TCR CDR3 regions were amplified from RNA transcripts. First-round RT-PCR employed HTBI primers, with a second-round multiplex PCR after it. In TCRdb, the multiplex PCR reads were re-called with MiXCR into one record per CDR3 protein. Of around 400,000 distinct CDR3 sequences in the sample, under 25% are singletons; the top ten hold 2.5% to 3.5%. The sequencing sample was made of peripheral blood. The origin of the receptors is a woman aged 18-29 years with stable Graves' hyperthyroidism.

This clonotype was seen only a few times. V is TRBV12-3 or TRBV12-4 and J is TRBJ1-1; D call uncertain. There are 14 residues in the CDR3. The ends were cut back, 6 bases at V and 3 bases at J, with 14 bases in the middle. CDR3 DNA: TGTGCCAGCAGAGAAAGGGTCTCGGACACTGAAGCTTTCTTT. Translation: CASRERVSDTEAFF.

The sample holds many counts of this clonotype. The chain uses TRBV7-2 and TRBJ1-1, with 9 bases lining up with TRBD1. J lost 11 bases, V lost 5 bases, and 9 bases had no gene match. CDR1 is SGHTA, CDR2 FQGNSA, per germline. The CDR3 is 13 amino acids. In nucleotides, the CDR3 is TGTGCCAGCAGCGCCGGGACAGGGTATTTCGCTTTCTTT. Residues: CASSAGTGYFAFF.

Many counts were recorded for this clonotype. The chain combines TRBV14 with TRBJ1-5; D uncertain. Trimming removed 4 bases from V and 5 bases from J, with 9 bases in between. Germline V lookup: CDR1 SGHDN, CDR2 FVKESK. The CDR3 contains 13 residues. CDR3 amino acids: CASSPERDQPQHF. The CDR3 region has the DNA TGTGCCAGCAGCCCCGAGCGGGATCAGCCCCAGCATTTT.

Here the CDR3 DNA reads TGTGCCAGCAGCGTAACAGGGACCACAGATACGCAGTATTTT. This gives the protein CASSVTGTTDTQYF. J is TRBJ2-3 and V is TRBV7-2; weak D call: TRBD1 (6 bases). Trimming pared 5 bases from V and 2 bases from J, leaving 11 bases between. Germline V CDR1 and CDR2: SGHTA, FQGNSA. The CDR3 consists of 14 residues.

The genes are TRBV12-3 or TRBV12-4 and TRBJ1-1, with 9 positions matching TRBD1. The V and J ends lost 5 bases and 6 bases, in that order; junction bases with no gene match: 1. The CDR3 consists of 12 residues. CDR3 bases: TGTGCCAGCAGTCGGACAGGGGCTGAAGCTTTCTTT. It translates to CASSRTGAEAFF.

This clonotype showed up many times. This sequence joins TRBV30 and TRBJ2-2; D not resolved. V gave up 0 bases and J gave up 6 bases, with 8 bases separating them. The germline V gene encodes CDR1 GTSNPN and CDR2 SVGIG (reference sequence). This CDR3 is built from 13 residues. The CDR3 DNA reads TGTGCCTGGAGTGTGGAGCTACCCGGGGAGCTGTTTTTT. It is translated as CAWSVELPGELFF.

This clonotype occurred many times. V is TRBV12-3 or TRBV12-4 and J is TRBJ1-2; D gene ambiguous. The CDR3 runs 15 residues. Trimming left V 8 bases short and J 8 bases short, with 24 bases between. DNA of the CDR3: TGTGCCAGCGGTCCTAGGACCCAGGCTTTGGGGGGCTACACCTTC. Translated: CASGPRTQALGGYTF.

At least ten counts were recorded for this clonotype. The chain couples TRBV15 to TRBJ1-2; no definite D call. The CDR3 runs 12 residues. Trimming pared 5 bases from V and 14 bases from J, leaving 18 bases between. CDR1 and CDR2 (germline): LNHNV, YYDKDF (reference sequence). CDR3 in amino acids: CATSSAGPTLTF. In nucleotides, the CDR3 is TGTGCCACCAGCTCTGCCGGTCCCACGCTAACCTTC.

This clonotype was counted at least ten times. This chain uses TRBV12-5 with TRBJ1-2; D unresolved. The V and J ends lost 0 bases and 5 bases respectively, with 13 bases between them. The CDR3 loop spans 15 amino acids. The germline CDR1 and CDR2 sequences are LGHNT and FRNRAP. CDR3 residues: CASGLVHKDSYGYTF. DNA for the CDR3: TGTGCTAGTGGTTTGGTACATAAGGATAGTTATGGCTACACCTTC.

This clonotype showed up many times. The rearrangement links TRBV11-2 to TRBJ2-2; D is possibly TRBD1 (6 bases). The V gene lost 5 bases and the J gene lost 0 bases, with 10 bases spanning the gap. Germline V gene lookup returns CDR1 SGHAT and CDR2 FQNNGV. The length of the CDR3 is 15 residues. The CDR3 DNA sequence: TGTGCCAGCAGCCTCAGGGGCGCGAACACCGGGGAGCTGTTTTTT. Translated: CASSLRGANTGELFF.

In this sample, this clonotype turned up many times. This chain joins TRBV10-1 and TRBJ2-7; TRBD1 might be the D (6 bases). Germline CDR1 WNHNN, CDR2 SYGVQD (reference sequence). The V and J ends lost 10 bases and 4 bases respectively, with 14 bases between them. The CDR3 has 12 residues. CDR3 bases: TGCGCCACAACAGGGAAGAGTTACGAGCAGTACTTC. It is translated as CATTGKSYEQYF.

In its sample, this clonotype was seen many times. The chain is built from TRBV9 and TRBJ2-5; D uncertain. Germline CDR1 is SGDLS and CDR2 is YYNGEE. Deletions cut 4 bases from V and 2 bases from J, with 9 bases between. This CDR3 region has 13 residues. Here the CDR3 DNA reads TGTGCCAGCAGCCCGAGATGGCAAGAGACCCAGTACTTC. This sequence encodes CASSPRWQETQYF.

This clonotype was recorded many times. The chain uses TRBV28 and TRBJ1-5; no definite D call. The CDR3 has 15 residues. Trimming removed 5 bases at V and 7 bases at J, with 18 bases between. Germline V lookup: CDR1 MDHEN, CDR2 SYDVKM. This CDR3 reads CASSPLSGVWQPQHF. The DNA of the CDR3 is TGTGCCAGCAGTCCCCTTTCCGGGGTCTGGCAGCCCCAGCATTTT.

This clonotype was found many times. The rearrangement uses TRBV12-3 or TRBV12-4 and TRBJ1-1; D gene ambiguous. The CDR3 covers 14 residues. Between the trimmed V and J ends, which lost 3 bases and 1 base, there was a span of 9 bases. CDR3 in DNA: TGTGCCAGCAGTTTTTACGCAGAGAACACTGAAGCTTTCTTT. Residues: CASSFYAENTEAFF.

This clonotype was seen many times. The chain employs TRBV5-1 and TRBJ2-7, with no clear D. The CDR3 covers 15 residues. Germline CDR1 SGHRS, CDR2 YFSETQ. V was trimmed by 5 bases and J by 5 bases, leaving 20 bases between them. CDR3 sequence: CASSLSQVIGDEQYF. The CDR3, as DNA: TGCGCCAGCAGTTTATCCCAGGTAATAGGCGACGAGCAGTACTTC.

There are a few counts of this clonotype. The chain carries TRBV18 and TRBJ1-5; D is possibly TRBD1 (6 bases). Germline lookup yields CDR1 KGHSH and CDR2 LQKENI. CDR3 length: 15 residues. V lost 0 bases and J lost 4, with 10 bases in between. CDR3 nucleotides: TGTGCCAGCTCACCACCCGGGACATTGAATCAGCCCCAGCATTTT. Its protein product is CASSPPGTLNQPQHF.

This clonotype has at least ten counts. This sequence joins TRBV2 and TRBJ2-2; D uncertain. The CDR3 has 15 residues. Germline V gene data show CDR1 as SNHLY and CDR2 as FYNNEI. The V gene lost 4 bases and the J gene lost 7 bases, with 16 bases spanning the gap. The CDR3 DNA reads TGTGCCAGCAGTGCTGACGTCGTAGTCCACGGGGAGCTGTTTTTT. It translates to CASSADVVVHGELFF.

This clonotype was recorded a few times. The chain has TRBV15 and TRBJ2-7; 7 nucleotides match TRBD1. The CDR3 length is 13 residues. The trim removed 5 bases at V and 3 bases at J, leaving 4 bases unmatched. Germline values: CDR1 LNHNV, CDR2 YYDKDF (reference sequence). CDR3 bases: TGTGCCACCAGCGTCTCAGGGGGCTACGAGCAGTACTTC. This translates into CATSVSGGYEQYF.

This clonotype was detected many times. The gene calls are TRBV6-5 and TRBJ2-5, with a weak D call TRBD2 (5 bases). This CDR3 is 13 amino acids long. CDR1 and CDR2 from the germline V gene are MNHEY and SVGAGI. The V end was cut by 6 bases, the J end by 4 bases, with 12 bases between. The chain's CDR3 is CASRYSSRETQYF. CDR3 nucleotide sequence: TGTGCCAGCAGATATTCTAGCAGAGAGACCCAGTACTTC.

Ten or more counts support this clonotype. The chain uses TRBV13 and TRBJ2-7; TRBD2 might be the D (5 bases). CDR1 and CDR2 (germline): PRHDT, FYEKMQ (reference sequence). The CDR3 sequence is 15 residues long. Trimming cost V 5 bases and J 4 bases, with 18 bases left between them. In DNA form, the CDR3 reads TGTGCCAGCAGCAAAAAACTAGAACCCTCGTACGAGCAGTACTTC. Translating it yields CASSKKLEPSYEQYF.

The chain has TRBV11-2 and TRBJ2-4; 9 bases are shared with TRBD2. Germline CDR1 SGHAT, CDR2 FQNNGV. V lost 5 bases to trimming and J lost 16 bases; unmatched junction nucleotides: 18. CDR3 size: 15 residues. DNA for the CDR3: TGTGCCAGCAGCCCCCCGGGGGGTGGCGGGAGGGCCGTCTACTTC. Amino acid sequence: CASSPPGGGGRAVYF.

This clonotype showed up many times. The chain combines TRBV3-1 with TRBJ2-7, with 8 bases fitting TRBD2. CDR1 is LGHDT, CDR2 YNNKEL, per germline (reference sequence). The V and J ends lost 4 bases and 0 bases, in that order; junction bases with no gene match: 8. This CDR3 comprises 16 residues. The CDR3 here is CASSLFGAGVSYEQYF. CDR3 nucleotide sequence: TGTGCCAGCAGCCTGTTCGGAGCGGGGGTCTCCTACGAGCAGTACTTC.

This clonotype was found many times. This chain links TRBV12-3 or TRBV12-4 with TRBJ2-7, with D maybe TRBD2 (5 bases). The CDR3 consists of 14 residues. V was shortened by 0 bases and J by 7 bases, with 13 bases between the two germline ends. The CDR3 DNA reads as TGTGCCAGCAGTTTAGCCAGCGGAGGACGGGAGCAGTACTTC. This gives the protein CASSLASGGREQYF.

This clonotype occurred once. Given a much more abundant clone one base away, this may be a read error. The chain employs TRBV28 and TRBJ1-5, with D unresolved. CDR1 and CDR2 (germline): MDHEN, SYDVKM. This CDR3 is built from 14 residues. V was clipped by 3 bases and J by 0 bases, with 6 bases between them. The CDR3 coding sequence is TGTGCCAGCAGTTTCCAGAATAGCAATCAGCCCCAGCATTTT. Translation gives CASSFQNSNQPQHF.

This clonotype was seen many times. The rearrangement uses TRBV7-2 and TRBJ1-2; no definite D call. This CDR3 has 12 residues. V was clipped by 5 bases and J by 5 bases, with 9 bases between them. Germline CDR1 is SGHTA and CDR2 is FQGNSA. CDR3 DNA sequence: TGTGCCAGCAGCGCCGGGCCTTATGGCTACACCTTC. It yields the protein CASSAGPYGYTF.

V usage is TRBV12-3 or TRBV12-4 and J usage is TRBJ2-7, with D hard to call. V was clipped by 6 bases and J by 0 bases, with 15 bases between them. The CDR3 is made up of 15 amino acids. CDR3 protein: CASRASDQSSYEQYF. CDR3 DNA sequence: TGTGCCAGCAGGGCTTCTGACCAGAGCTCCTACGAGCAGTACTTC.

This clonotype was counted many times. The V call is TRBV5-1, the J call TRBJ1-6; no definite D call. The CDR3 consists of 14 residues. V lost 6 bases and J lost 8, with 15 bases in between. CDR1 is SGHRS, CDR2 YFSETQ, per germline. The CDR3 sequence is CASTRTPLDSPLHF. The CDR3 region has the DNA TGCGCCAGCACCAGGACTCCGTTGGATTCACCCCTCCACTTT.

The rearrangement links TRBV6-1 to TRBJ1-2; 7 bases map to TRBD1. The ends lost 5 bases at V and 6 bases at J; junction bases unmatched: 3. The CDR3 loop spans 12 amino acids. Germline lookup yields CDR1 MNHNS and CDR2 SASEGT. In DNA form, the CDR3 reads TGTGCCAGCAGTAGCGGGACAGATGGCTACACCTTC. Protein sequence: CASSSGTDGYTF.

This clonotype has a count of ten or more. V and J are TRBV27 and TRBJ2-5; 10 nucleotides match TRBD2. Germline assignment: CDR1 MNHEY and CDR2 SMNVEV (reference sequence). Trimming at V came to 7 bases and at J to 3 bases, leaving 2 bases not matched to a gene. CDR3 length equals 13 residues. CDR3 nucleotide sequence: TGTGCCAGCAAGCTAGCGGGAGAAGAGACCCAGTACTTC. Its translation is CASKLAGEETQYF.